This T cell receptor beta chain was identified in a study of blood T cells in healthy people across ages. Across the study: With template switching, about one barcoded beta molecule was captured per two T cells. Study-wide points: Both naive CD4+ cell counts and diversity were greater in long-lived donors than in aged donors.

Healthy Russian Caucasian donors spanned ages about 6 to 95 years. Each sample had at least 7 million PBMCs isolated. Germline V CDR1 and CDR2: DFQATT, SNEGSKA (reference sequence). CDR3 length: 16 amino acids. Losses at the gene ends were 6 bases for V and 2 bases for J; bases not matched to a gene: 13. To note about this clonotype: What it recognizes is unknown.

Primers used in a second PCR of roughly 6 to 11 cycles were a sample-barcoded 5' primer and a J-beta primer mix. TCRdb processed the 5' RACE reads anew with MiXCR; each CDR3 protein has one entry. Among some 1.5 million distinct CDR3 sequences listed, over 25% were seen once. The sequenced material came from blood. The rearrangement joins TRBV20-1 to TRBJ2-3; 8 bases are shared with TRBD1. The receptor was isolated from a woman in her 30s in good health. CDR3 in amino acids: CSAPAPQGGLTDTQYF. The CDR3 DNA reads TGCAGTGCGCCCGCCCCACAGGGGGGACTCACAGATACGCAGTATTTT.